The 4 T cell receptor beta chains in this list originate from one sample, sequenced in a study of T cell repertoires in cytomegalovirus infection. Each CDR3 protein is one row after TCRdb ran MiXCR on the reads. Altogether roughly 630,000 distinct CDR3 sequences are present, roughly a quarter being singletons, with the ten largest covering approximately 8.2%. Input material: CD8+ T cells from PBMCs. These receptors all come from a human donor in good health (CMV status not recorded). Some clones in this sample may be carry-over from other donors' samples.

The genes are TRBV6-6 and TRBJ2-1; no clear D gene. CDR3 length: 13 residues. Germline V gene sequence: CDR1 MNHNY, CDR2 SVGAGI (reference sequence). V was cut by 7 bases and J by 5 bases, with 12 bases left in between. In DNA form, the CDR3 reads TGTGCCAGCACCACGGCGGAAAACAATGAGCAGTTCTTC. This encodes CASTTAENNEQFF.

This clonotype was found many times. The V and J genes are TRBV6-6 and TRBJ1-1; possibly TRBD1 for D (5 bases). The germline V gene encodes CDR1 MNHNY and CDR2 SVGAGI (reference sequence). The V and J ends lost 5 bases and 3 bases respectively, with 10 bases between them. This CDR3 contains 13 residues. The CDR3 sequence: CASSHGADTEAFF. CDR3 in DNA: TGTGCCAGCAGTCACGGGGCAGACACTGAAGCTTTCTTT.

The chain recombines TRBV5-1 with TRBJ2-1, with D tentatively TRBD1 (6 bases). The CDR3 totals 15 residues. Trimming stripped 1 base from V and 4 bases from J, with 12 bases between. CDR1 is SGHRS and CDR2 is YFSETQ in the germline V gene. The CDR3 loop reads CASSLKQGQYNEQFF. For the CDR3, the DNA is TGCGCCAGCAGCTTGAAACAGGGACAATACAATGAGCAGTTCTTC.

This clonotype was found many times. The chain joins TRBV6-5 to TRBJ2-1, with TRBD2 identical over 9 bases. V lost 5 bases, J lost 1 base, and 9 bases stayed unmatched. This CDR3 spans 17 amino acids. Germline V gives CDR1 MNHEY, CDR2 SVGAGI. CDR3 nucleotide sequence: TGTGCCAGCAGTCCCGTCCTCAGCGGGGGGTCCTACAATGAGCAGTTCTTC. This translates into CASSPVLSGGSYNEQFF.